This TCR beta chain was retrieved from a study of cytotoxic CD8 clonotypes in ibrutinib-treated CLL. Study overall: Specimens for response were gathered following a median approximately 12 months of therapy, spanning 6 to 36. Study results and caveats: Shared public clonotypes were rare, and on treatment they either got smaller or stayed the same.

Genomic DNA in a quantity of about 2.1 micrograms was derived from cryopreserved PBMCs for TCR beta libraries. Using immunoSEQ multiplex PCR, the repertoire was profiled, and TCRdb retains in-frame clones only, with some absent. The table records around 20,000 clones, roughly four fifths of them present only once. On this clone itself: Its matching antigen is unknown.

V lost 6 bases, J lost 4 bases, and 12 bases lay in between. Germline CDR1 is MNHEY and CDR2 is SVGAGI. The CDR3 is 13 residues long. The V call is TRBV6-5, the J call TRBJ1-1, with D unclear. The source of this sequence is a human donor with chronic lymphocytic leukemia. The material was PBMCs, obtained before ibrutinib treatment. DNA of the CDR3: TGTGCCAGCAGATTCCGGGCCTTCACTGAAGCTTTCTTT. It is translated as CASRFRAFTEAFF.